The 7 T cell receptor beta chains reported below all come from one sample, sequenced in a study of cytomegalovirus exposure and HLA in healthy donors. Profiled with immunoSEQ multiplex PCR; TCRdb holds only in-frame clones, not every one. Altogether around 80,000 clones are present, approximately 96% being singletons, with the ten largest covering 1.3%. Sequenced: PBMCs. These receptors originate from a young woman in good health and CMV-seronegative.

The chain couples TRBV6-5 to TRBJ1-1, with TRBD1 identical over 8 bases. This CDR3 is built from 14 residues. The germline V gene encodes CDR1 MNHEY and CDR2 SVGAGI. V lost 2 bases and J lost 4; bases outside the gene matches: 3. CDR3 nucleotide sequence: TGTGCCAGCAGTTACGGACAGGGAGGCACTGAAGCTTTCTTT. Protein: CASSYGQGGTEAFF.

The CDR3 is CASSRQGASQPQHF. CDR3 coding DNA: TGTGCCAGCAGTCGACAGGGGGCAAGTCAGCCCCAGCATTTT. The chain employs TRBV6-5 and TRBJ1-5; 10 nucleotides match TRBD1. From germline, CDR1 is MNHEY and CDR2 SVGAGI. V shed 5 bases and J 6 bases; nucleotides not matched to a gene: 4. This CDR3 spans 14 amino acids.

The chain employs TRBV4-1 and TRBJ1-2; 10 bases fit TRBD1. The germline gives CDR1 MGHRA, CDR2 YSYEKL. The trim removed 2 bases at V and 3 bases at J, leaving 9 bases unmatched. CDR3 length: 17 residues. The CDR3 DNA reads as TGCGCCAGCAGCCAACGCCCCCGGGACAGGGGTGACTATGGCTACACCTTC. Residues: CASSQRPRDRGDYGYTF.

The chain is built from TRBV14 and TRBJ2-7; 8 nucleotides agree with TRBD1. Germline CDR1 and CDR2: SGHDN and FVKESK. The ends lost 0 bases at V and 9 bases at J; junction bases unmatched: 10. This CDR3 comprises 15 residues. The CDR3 loop reads CASSQDMGTGMWQYF. CDR3 DNA sequence: TGTGCCAGCAGCCAAGATATGGGGACAGGAATGTGGCAGTACTTC.

The chain links TRBV28 to TRBJ1-1; 7 bases map to TRBD1. The trim removed 2 bases at V and 4 bases at J, leaving 10 bases unmatched. The germline gives CDR1 MDHEN, CDR2 SYDVKM. This CDR3 contains 16 residues. CDR3 in DNA: TGTGCCAGCAGTTTAACCGCTCAGGGGGAAACCACTGAAGCTTTCTTT. It codes for CASSLTAQGETTEAFF.

A word on this clone: The junction departs from the called germline gene at one end, perhaps through a read error. The chain employs TRBV6-6 and TRBJ1-1; D gene unclear. Germline V lookup: CDR1 MNHNY, CDR2 SVGAGI (reference sequence). This CDR3 region has 11 residues. The DNA of the CDR3 is TGTGCCAGCAGTCGCGGGCCCCAGGTGGACTTT. It specifies CASSRGPQVDF.

The V and J genes are TRBV11-2 and TRBJ2-1, with D unclear. V was clipped by 5 bases and J by 6 bases, with 17 bases between them. Germline loops: CDR1 SGHAT, CDR2 FQNNGV. The CDR3 covers 15 residues. For the CDR3, the DNA is TGTGCCAGCAGCCCTAACTCGGGTTTACCCAATGAGCAGTTCTTC. This gives the protein CASSPNSGLPNEQFF.